Shown below are 28 T cell receptor beta chains from a single sample sequenced in a study of blood T cell repertoires in COVID-19. Sequencing was performed with immunoSEQ multiplex PCR; in TCRdb, only in-frame clones are kept and a portion is missing. This table holds hundreds of thousands of clones, 75% to 90% found once. Input material: peripheral blood. These receptors all stem from a woman in her 70s with COVID-19, enrolled during active disease.

The chain combines TRBV9 with TRBJ2-1, with D possibly matching TRBD1 (5 bases). The CDR3 contains 15 residues. Trimming left V 0 bases short and J 8 bases short, with 15 bases between. Germline CDR1 is SGDLS and CDR2 is YYNGEE. The CDR3 DNA reads as TGTGCCAGCAGCGTAGGGGGCGCCTCTGGTGATGAGCAGTTCTTC. It yields the protein CASSVGGASGDEQFF.

V and J are TRBV19 and TRBJ2-7; perhaps TRBD1 as D (5 bases). Germline V gene lookup returns CDR1 LNHDA and CDR2 SQIVND (reference sequence). V lost 5 bases and J lost 2, with 16 bases in between. This CDR3 region has 15 residues. In DNA form, the CDR3 reads TGTGCCAGTAGTGGTTCGGCAGGGCCTGCCTACGAGCAGTACTTC. Residues: CASSGSAGPAYEQYF.

The chain is built from TRBV19 and TRBJ2-5; D gene ambiguous. The V gene's germline CDR1 is LNHDA and CDR2 SQIVND (reference sequence). The germline V and J ends were trimmed by 2 bases and 0 bases, with 4 bases remaining between them. This CDR3 is built from 13 residues. CDR3 in amino acids: CASSIINQETQYF. As DNA, the CDR3 is TGTGCCAGTAGTATAATAAACCAAGAGACCCAGTACTTC. The complete variable domain, with remaining parts taken from reference TRBV19 and TRBJ2-5, reads DGGITQSPKYLFRKEGQNVTLSCEQNLNHDAMYWYRQDPGQGLRLIYYSQIVNDFQKGDIAEGYSVSREKKESFPLTVTSAQKNPTAFYLCASSIINQETQYFGPGTRLLVL.

The chain carries TRBV19 and TRBJ2-2; TRBD2 is a possible D gene (5 bases). The CDR3 consists of 14 residues. The germline V and J ends were trimmed by 7 bases and 1 base, with 10 bases remaining between them. Germline V gives CDR1 LNHDA, CDR2 SQIVND (reference sequence). In nucleotides, the CDR3 is TGTGCCAGTAATCGGGGAATGAACACCGGGGAGCTGTTTTTT. Translated: CASNRGMNTGELFF.

The chain employs TRBV18 and TRBJ2-3; 11 bases agree with TRBD2. Germline V gene sequence: CDR1 KGHSH, CDR2 LQKENI. The V segment lost 4 bases and the J segment 2 bases; nucleotides outside the gene matches: 5. The CDR3 extends over 16 amino acids. Here the CDR3 DNA reads TGTGCCAGCTCACTGACTAGCGGGACACACACAGATACGCAGTATTTT. Amino acid sequence: CASSLTSGTHTDTQYF.

The rearrangement links TRBV6-2 or TRBV6-3 to TRBJ1-6, with a tentative D call TRBD1 (5 bases). Trimming pared 2 bases from V and 8 bases from J, leaving 16 bases between. Looked up from germline, CDR1 is MNHEY and CDR2 is SVGEGT. The CDR3 is 16 residues long. CDR3 region: CASSYSAGRGDSPLHF. For the CDR3, the DNA is TGTGCCAGCAGTTACAGCGCGGGGAGGGGAGATTCACCCCTCCACTTT.

V gene TRBV7-8 combines with J gene TRBJ1-4; tentatively, D is TRBD1 (6 bases). The germline gives CDR1 SGHVS, CDR2 FQNEAQ. V dropped 1 base and J dropped 8 bases, with 17 bases sitting between them. This CDR3 spans 16 amino acids. CDR3 bases: TGTGCCAGCAGCTTAGGGGACACGATAAGGAAGGAAAAACTGTTTTTT. The encoded protein is CASSLGDTIRKEKLFF.

The chain has TRBV21-1 and TRBJ2-7; TRBD1, as called in the table, went unchecked against the DNA. TRBV21-1 is noted as a pseudogene. The CDR3 runs to 18 residues. The DNA of the CDR3 is TGTGCCAGCAGCAAAGGTAAAGGTAACAGGACCCACCCCTACGAGCAGTACTTC. Its translation is CASSKGKGNRTHPYEQYF.

For the CDR3, the DNA is TGTGCCAGCAGCTTATACGGGAGCAATCAGCCCCAGCATTTT. Translating it yields CASSLYGSNQPQHF. This chain uses TRBV11-2 with TRBJ1-5; D unclear. This CDR3 contains 14 residues. CDR1 and CDR2 (germline): SGHAT, FQNNGV. V was trimmed by 2 bases and J by 1 base, leaving 6 bases between them.

The DNA for the CDR3 is TGTGCCAGCAGCTTACGGCGGGAGGACAATGAGCAGTTCTTC. Translated, it gives CASSLRREDNEQFF. The gene calls are TRBV7-2 and TRBJ2-1; TRBD2 matches 8 bases. V dropped 2 bases and J dropped 5; count of bases not matched to a gene: 2. The CDR3 loop spans 14 amino acids. Germline CDR1 and CDR2: SGHTA and FQGNSA. Looking up the rest from reference TRBV7-2 and TRBJ2-1 gives the full variable domain: GAGVSQSPSNKVTEKGKDVELRCDPISGHTALYWYRQSLGQGLEFLIYFQGNSAPDKSGLPSDRFSAERTGGSVSTLTIQRTQQEDSAVYLCASSLRREDNEQFFGPGTRLTVL.

This clone has more than one count but fewer than ten. This chain joins TRBV6-6 and TRBJ1-1; 8 bases fit TRBD1. The CDR3 contains 15 residues. Germline CDR1 reads MNHNY; CDR2 reads SVGAGI (reference sequence). J was trimmed by 6 bases and V by 1 base; bases with no gene match: 7. The CDR3 DNA follows: TGTGCCAGCAGTTACTTAGGACAGGGTGAGTCTGAAGCTTTCTTT. It codes for CASSYLGQGESEAFF.

Only a few counts were recorded for this clone. The V gene is TRBV7-9, the J gene TRBJ2-5; the D gene is possibly TRBD2 (5 bases). Germline loops: CDR1 SEHNR, CDR2 FQNEAQ (reference sequence). The ends were cut back, 5 bases at V and 4 bases at J, with 17 bases in the middle. The CDR3 runs 15 residues. The CDR3 DNA reads as TGTGCCAGCAGCGCTGGACTGGTCCTTCGAGAGACCCAGTACTTC. It translates to CASSAGLVLRETQYF.

V and J are TRBV7-9 and TRBJ1-6; 7 nucleotides line up with TRBD1. Trimming removed 5 bases from V and 6 bases from J; junction bases left unmatched: 10. Germline lookup yields CDR1 SEHNR and CDR2 FQNEAQ (reference sequence). The CDR3 runs to 16 residues. The CDR3 loop is CASSRPGTAPNSPLHF. CDR3 sequence (DNA): TGTGCCAGCAGCCGCCCTGGGACAGCTCCTAATTCACCCCTCCACTTT.

This clone was seen more than once but under ten times. This chain connects TRBV11-2 to TRBJ1-6; the D gene is possibly TRBD1 (5 bases). CDR3 length: 18 residues. V was cut by 2 bases and J by 0 bases, with 14 bases left in between. CDR1 and CDR2 from the germline V gene are SGHAT and FQNNGV. CDR3 in amino acids: CASSLFFGGSSYNSPLHF. The DNA of the CDR3 is TGTGCCAGCAGCTTATTCTTCGGGGGAAGCTCCTATAATTCACCCCTCCACTTT.

The chain couples TRBV5-1 to TRBJ2-1; 10 bases agree with TRBD1. Trimming took 3 bases from V and 8 from J; bases not matched to a gene: 14. CDR1 is SGHRS and CDR2 is YFSETQ in the germline V gene. The CDR3 runs to 17 residues. CDR3 nucleotide sequence: TGCGCCAGCAGCTCGTATCTGGACAGGGGGATAGTCTATGAGCAGTTCTTC. It encodes CASSSYLDRGIVYEQFF.

This chain uses TRBV27 with TRBJ1-5; the D is unclear. V was pared by 0 bases and J by 1 base, with 7 bases between. The CDR3 length is 15 residues. CDR1 is MNHEY, CDR2 SMNVEV, per germline (reference sequence). CDR3 amino acids: CASSLSGWSNQPQHF. CDR3 nucleotide sequence: TGTGCCAGCAGTTTATCCGGGTGGAGCAATCAGCCCCAGCATTTT.

This clone is a singleton in its sample. This chain links TRBV7-9 with TRBJ1-1; 7 bases are a match to TRBD1. V trimming: 5 bases; J trimming: 1 base; junction bases outside the gene matches: 7. There are 15 residues in the CDR3. CDR1 is SEHNR and CDR2 is FQNEAQ in the germline V gene (reference sequence). The DNA for the CDR3 is TGTGCCAGCAGCCCGAGACAGGGATCGAACACTGAAGCTTTCTTT. This gives the protein CASSPRQGSNTEAFF.

CDR3 sequence (DNA): TGTGCCAGCAGTTCGAGGACTAGCAAAATCGCCTACGAGCAGTACTTC. Translated, it gives CASSSRTSKIAYEQYF. The chain joins TRBV27 to TRBJ2-7; 8 nucleotides agree with TRBD2. Trimming cost V 4 bases and J 2 bases; bases outside gene matches: 10. CDR1 and CDR2 (germline): MNHEY, SMNVEV (reference sequence). The CDR3 is 16 amino acids.

This clone occurred a few times. V is TRBV29-1 and J is TRBJ2-1, with D maybe TRBD1 (6 bases). V was cut by 7 bases and J by 0 bases, with 19 bases left in between. Germline CDR1 SQVTM, CDR2 ANQGSEA. The CDR3 is made up of 16 amino acids. CDR3 coding DNA: TGCAGCGCATTCAGAGGGGGTCAAGTCTCCTACAATGAGCAGTTCTTC. Translating gives CSAFRGGQVSYNEQFF.

This clone was seen only a few times. The rearrangement links TRBV2 to TRBJ1-2, with D hard to call. Germline V gene lookup returns CDR1 SNHLY and CDR2 FYNNEI. CDR3 length: 13 residues. V gave up 3 bases and J gave up 7 bases, with 12 bases separating them. The DNA of the CDR3 is TGTGCCAGCAGTGATTCCGGCGGCGGTGGCTACACCTTC. Protein product: CASSDSGGGGYTF.

J is TRBJ1-6 and V is TRBV10-3; unclear D gene. Looked up from germline, CDR1 is ENHRY and CDR2 is SYGVKD. V was clipped by 3 bases and J by 9 bases, with 9 bases between them. The CDR3 totals 13 residues. The CDR3 DNA reads TGTGCCATCAGTGATTTGGGGAGTTCACCCCTCCACTTT. Translation gives CAISDLGSSPLHF.

The rearrangement uses TRBV7-9 and TRBJ2-7; 8 nucleotides align to TRBD1. V lost 2 bases and J lost 1; bases outside the gene matches: 4. This CDR3 region has 15 residues. Per germline, CDR1 SEHNR and CDR2 FQNEAQ (reference sequence). The CDR3 DNA is TGTGCCAGCAGCTTATTGTACAGGGGGTCCTACGAGCAGTACTTC. It codes for CASSLLYRGSYEQYF.

This clone was recorded once. The chain carries TRBV29-1 and TRBJ1-2; the match to TRBD1 covers 9 bases. CDR1 and CDR2 from the germline V gene are SQVTM and ANQGSEA. CDR3 length: 13 residues. The V and J ends lost 4 bases and 5 bases, in that order; junction bases with no gene match: 5. CDR3 in amino acids: CSVAQGQGYGYTF. CDR3 sequence (DNA): TGCAGCGTTGCTCAAGGACAGGGGTATGGCTACACCTTC.

This rearrangement joins TRBV7-8 to TRBJ1-1, with unresolved D. There are 13 residues in the CDR3. Germline V gene sequence: CDR1 SGHVS, CDR2 FQNEAQ. V lost 5 bases to trimming and J lost 3 bases, with 10 bases between them. For the CDR3, the DNA is TGTGCCAGCAGCCCAGACGCGGACACTGAAGCTTTCTTT. Protein sequence: CASSPDADTEAFF.

V usage is TRBV10-1 and J usage is TRBJ2-3, with 8 bases that match TRBD1. Germline V CDR1 and CDR2: WNHNN, SYGVQD (reference sequence). There are 15 residues in the CDR3. Trimming took 3 bases from V and 4 from J; bases not matched to a gene: 6. The CDR3 protein is CASSDGQGASDTQYF. The CDR3 DNA reads as TGCGCCAGCAGTGACGGACAGGGAGCGTCAGATACGCAGTATTTT.

This clone was seen only a few times. This chain links TRBV27 with TRBJ2-1; 11 positions match TRBD2. This CDR3 spans 15 amino acids. From germline, CDR1 is MNHEY and CDR2 SMNVEV (reference sequence). After removal of 8 bases from V and 5 bases from J, the junction contained 8 bases not matched to a gene. CDR3 in DNA: TGTGCCAGCCGTGAGACTAGCGGGGCGAACAATGAGCAGTTCTTC. Translating gives CASRETSGANNEQFF.

This clone was counted between two and nine times. The chain joins TRBV28 to TRBJ1-2; possible D gene TRBD1, 6 bases. The CDR3 totals 14 residues. CDR1 is MDHEN, CDR2 SYDVKM, per germline. V lost 2 bases, J lost 2 bases, and 9 bases lay in between. The CDR3: CASSLDRSNYGYTF. The CDR3 nucleotides read TGTGCCAGCAGTTTAGACAGGTCAAACTATGGCTACACCTTC.

This sequence joins TRBV27 and TRBJ1-1; 7 nucleotides align to TRBD1. The V gene's germline CDR1 is MNHEY and CDR2 SMNVEV (reference sequence). Unmatched junction bases numbered 7, after V lost 5 bases and J lost 7 bases. This CDR3 has 13 residues. The CDR3 DNA follows: TGTGCCAGCAGTGCCAGACAGGGATTTGAAGCTTTCTTT. Amino acid sequence: CASSARQGFEAFF.